This TCR beta chain was found in a study of cytomegalovirus exposure and HLA in healthy donors. Trimming shortened V by 0 bases and J by 7 bases, and 9 bases separated the two germline ends. The CDR3 totals 12 residues. The germline V gene encodes CDR1 GTSNPN and CDR2 SVGIG (reference sequence). TCRdb's table, derived via immunoSEQ multiplex PCR, lists solely in-frame clones and lacks some. The sample has 150,000 to 180,000 clones; around 83% are singletons. Sequencing was performed on PBMCs. The V call is TRBV30, the J call TRBJ2-5, with no clear D. The source is a human donor in good health. CDR3 nucleotides: TGTGCCTGGAGTGTTGGTACGGGGACCCAGTACTTC. This codes for CAWSVGTGTQYF.